These 16 T cell receptor beta chains came from one sample sequenced in a study of CD8+CD57+ T cells in acquired aplastic anemia. Template material for TCR beta VDJ and CDR3 profiling consisted of genomic DNA. TCRdb re-called the reads with MiXCR, one entry per CDR3 protein. This repertoire shows 150,000 to 200,000 distinct CDR3 sequences, around 45% found once; its top ten account for about 2.9%. Sequenced: sorted CD4+, CD8+, or CD8+CD57+ T cells (not recorded which) from PBMCs. The receptors come from a human donor in good health.

The chain carries TRBV12-3 or TRBV12-4 and TRBJ2-7; TRBD2 aligns across 8 bases. The CDR3 extends over 13 amino acids. V trimming: 10 bases; J trimming: 0 bases; junction bases outside the gene matches: 5. In nucleotides, the CDR3 is TGTGCCATAACGGGACTAGACTCCTACGAGCAGTACTTC. This codes for CAITGLDSYEQYF.

This clonotype turned up a few times. The chain couples TRBV7-6 to TRBJ2-7; 11 nucleotides align to TRBD1. CDR3 size: 15 residues. The germline gives CDR1 SGHVS, CDR2 FNYEAQ. Trimming cost V 4 bases and J 1 base; bases outside gene matches: 3. CDR3 residues: CASSSGTGGSYEQYF. The CDR3, as DNA: TGTGCCAGCAGCTCCGGGACAGGGGGTTCCTACGAGCAGTACTTC.

The chain couples TRBV30 to TRBJ2-7; perhaps TRBD2 as D (6 bases). In germline, CDR1 is GTSNPN, CDR2 SVGIG (reference sequence). V dropped 2 bases and J dropped 0 bases, with 11 bases sitting between them. The CDR3 spans 14 residues. CDR3 DNA: TGTGCCTGGAGTATTTTCGGGAGCTCCTACGAGCAGTACTTC. It specifies CAWSIFGSSYEQYF.

The table lists this clonotype with a few counts. A read error may explain this, as a much larger clone is one base away. CDR3 sequence (DNA): TGTGCCAGTAGTTACGGTTCGGTAACTAATGAAAGACTGTTTTTT. This encodes CASSYGSVTNERLFF. The chain links TRBV19 to TRBJ1-4; no clear D. The CDR3 runs to 15 residues. The germline gives CDR1 LNHDA, CDR2 SQIVND (reference sequence).

The chain employs TRBV25-1 and TRBJ1-6; the D is unclear. The ends were cut back, 7 bases at V and 7 bases at J, with 8 bases in the middle. CDR3 length equals 12 residues. Germline loops: CDR1 MGHDK, CDR2 SYGVNS. CDR3 bases: TGTGCCAGCATGACTCGGAATTCACCCCTCCACTTT. This sequence encodes CASMTRNSPLHF.

The chain has TRBV25-1 and TRBJ2-7; D remains ambiguous. Germline V gene sequence: CDR1 MGHDK, CDR2 SYGVNS. The CDR3 has 14 residues. The ends were cut back, 3 bases at V and 3 bases at J, with 12 bases in the middle. CDR3 protein: CASSDHDSGYEQYF. The CDR3 coding sequence is TGTGCCAGCAGTGATCACGATTCCGGCTACGAGCAGTACTTC.

The V gene is TRBV10-1, the J gene TRBJ1-2; 9 positions agree with TRBD1. This CDR3 spans 14 amino acids. Germline-derived CDR1 and CDR2 are WNHNN and SYGVQD (reference sequence). The junction had 6 bases not matched to a gene; V was cut back by 3 bases and J by 7 bases. The chain's CDR3 is CASSDPGQGIGYTF. As DNA, the CDR3 is TGCGCCAGCAGTGATCCAGGACAGGGGATTGGCTACACCTTC.

As concerns this clonotype: A much bigger clone sits one base away, suggesting this may be a read error. The chain recombines TRBV11-1 with TRBJ2-1; TRBD1 might be the D (5 bases). Deletions cut 6 bases from V and 12 bases from J, with 24 bases between. Germline V gives CDR1 SGHAT, CDR2 FQDESV (reference sequence). The CDR3 totals 15 residues. CDR3 in amino acids: CASSQVGLGEIGQFF. CDR3 sequence (DNA): TGTGCCAGCAGTCAAGTTGGGTTAGGGGAAATAGGGCAGTTCTTC.

This clonotype was counted ten times or more. V usage is TRBV7-2 and J usage is TRBJ1-6; 10 nucleotides line up with TRBD1. The CDR3 is 17 residues long. In germline, CDR1 is SGHTA, CDR2 FQGNSA. V was clipped by 5 bases and J by 8 bases; unmatched bases: 12. The CDR3 loop is CASSPPRRQGAHSPLHF. The CDR3 nucleotides are TGTGCCAGCAGCCCCCCCCGCAGACAGGGGGCCCATTCACCCCTCCACTTT.

This sequence joins TRBV7-9 and TRBJ2-7; D may be TRBD1 (5 bases). CDR1 is SEHNR and CDR2 is FQNEAQ in the germline V gene (reference sequence). The CDR3 runs to 15 residues. Trimming removed 4 bases at V and 6 bases at J, with 19 bases between. CDR3 coding DNA: TGTGCCAGCAGCTGGGGCTCCGCGTCGACCTCCGAGCAGTACTTC. Translated, it gives CASSWGSASTSEQYF.

Only one count was recorded for this clonotype. The gene calls are TRBV5-1 and TRBJ2-7; no reliable D call. Trimming stripped 5 bases from V and 2 bases from J, with 11 bases between. The CDR3 consists of 13 residues. Per the germline V gene, CDR1 is SGHRS and CDR2 is YFSETQ. The CDR3 reads CASRDPLTYEQYF. As DNA, the CDR3 is TGCGCCAGCAGGGACCCGCTAACCTACGAGCAGTACTTC.

This clonotype was seen repeatedly, ten times or more. The rearrangement uses TRBV5-1 and TRBJ1-2, with 7 bases aligning to TRBD1. The CDR3 has 13 residues. The V gene end was trimmed by 6 bases and the J gene end by 7 bases; junction bases not matched to a gene: 9. Germline lookup yields CDR1 SGHRS and CDR2 YFSETQ. DNA of the CDR3: TGCGCCAGCACTCTTCTAGGGGGCGTTGGCTACACCTTC. It specifies CASTLLGGVGYTF.

The V call is TRBV2, the J call TRBJ1-1; perhaps TRBD1 as D (5 bases). Germline lookup yields CDR1 SNHLY and CDR2 FYNNEI. The CDR3 extends over 13 amino acids. The V and J ends lost 6 bases and 7 bases respectively, with 15 bases between them. The CDR3 DNA sequence: TGTGCCAGCAGGGGGACGGGGGTCGGTGAAGCTTTCTTT. This gives the protein CASRGTGVGEAFF.

The chain carries TRBV29-1 and TRBJ1-2; possibly TRBD1 for D (5 bases). CDR1 SQVTM and CDR2 ANQGSEA come from the germline V gene. This CDR3 is built from 13 residues. V was shortened by 3 bases and J by 4 bases, with 12 bases between the two germline ends. CDR3 bases: TGCAGCGTTGAGATGGGGGACGGCTATGGCTACACCTTC. Protein: CSVEMGDGYGYTF.

The V and J genes are TRBV28 and TRBJ2-7; the D is unclear. Germline assignment: CDR1 MDHEN and CDR2 SYDVKM. The V end lost 5 bases, the J end lost 6 bases, and 17 bases lay between the germline ends. The CDR3 runs 14 residues. The CDR3 here is CASSLPVGLREQYF. The CDR3 bases are TGTGCCAGCAGTCTCCCGGTGGGTTTGCGCGAGCAGTACTTC. Supplemented by reference TRBV28 and TRBJ2-7, the full variable domain reads DVKVTQSSRYLVKRTGEKVFLECVQDMDHENMFWYRQDPGLGLRLIYFSYDVKMKEKGDIPEGYSVSREKKERFSLILESASTNQTSMYLCASSLPVGLREQYFGPGTRLTVT.

The table lists this clonotype with many counts. The chain uses TRBV29-1 and TRBJ2-1; the match to TRBD1 covers 7 bases. The CDR3 totals 14 residues. V shed 7 bases and J 0 bases; nucleotides not matched to a gene: 6. Looked up from germline, CDR1 is SQVTM and CDR2 is ANQGSEA. This CDR3 reads CSAIRDSSYNEQFF. The CDR3 DNA sequence: TGCAGCGCCATCCGGGACAGCTCCTACAATGAGCAGTTCTTC.